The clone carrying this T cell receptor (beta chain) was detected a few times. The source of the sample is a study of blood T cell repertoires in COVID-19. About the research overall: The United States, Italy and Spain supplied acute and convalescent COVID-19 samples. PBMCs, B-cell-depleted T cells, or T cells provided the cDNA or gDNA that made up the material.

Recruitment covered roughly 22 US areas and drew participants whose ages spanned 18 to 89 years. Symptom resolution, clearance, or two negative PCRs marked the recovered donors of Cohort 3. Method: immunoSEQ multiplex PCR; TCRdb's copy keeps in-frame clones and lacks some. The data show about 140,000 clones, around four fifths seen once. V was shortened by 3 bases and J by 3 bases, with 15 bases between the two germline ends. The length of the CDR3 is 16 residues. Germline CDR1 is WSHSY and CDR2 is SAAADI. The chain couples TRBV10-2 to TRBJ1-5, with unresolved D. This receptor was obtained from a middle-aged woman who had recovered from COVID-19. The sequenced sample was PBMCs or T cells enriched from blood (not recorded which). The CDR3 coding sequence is TGCGCCAGCAGTGAAAATCGGGGTCTGGTCAATCAGCCCCAGCATTTT. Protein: CASSENRGLVNQPQHF.